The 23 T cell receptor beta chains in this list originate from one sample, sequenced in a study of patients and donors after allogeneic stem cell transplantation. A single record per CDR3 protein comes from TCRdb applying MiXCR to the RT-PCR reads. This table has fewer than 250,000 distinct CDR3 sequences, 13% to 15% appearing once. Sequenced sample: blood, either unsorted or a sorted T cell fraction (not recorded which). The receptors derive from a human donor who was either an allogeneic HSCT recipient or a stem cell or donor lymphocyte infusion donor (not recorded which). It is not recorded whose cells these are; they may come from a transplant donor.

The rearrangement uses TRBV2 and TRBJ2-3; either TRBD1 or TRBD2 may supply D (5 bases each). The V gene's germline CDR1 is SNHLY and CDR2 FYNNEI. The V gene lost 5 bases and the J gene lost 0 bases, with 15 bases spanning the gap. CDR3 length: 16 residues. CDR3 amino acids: CASSSQGRSSTDTQYF. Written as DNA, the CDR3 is TGTGCCAGCAGTTCTCAGGGACGCTCTAGCACAGATACGCAGTATTTT. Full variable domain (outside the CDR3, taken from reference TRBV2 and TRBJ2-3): EPEVTQTPSHQVTQMGQEVILRCVPISNHLYFYWYRQILGQKVEFLVSFYNNEISEKSEIFDDQFSVERPDGSNFTLKIRSTKLEDSAMYFCASSSQGRSSTDTQYFGPGTRLTVL.

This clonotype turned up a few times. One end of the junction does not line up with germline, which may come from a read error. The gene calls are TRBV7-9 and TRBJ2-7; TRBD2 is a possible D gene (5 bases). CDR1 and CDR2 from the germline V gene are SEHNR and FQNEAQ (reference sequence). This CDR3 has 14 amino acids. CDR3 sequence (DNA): TGTGCCAGCAGCTTCGGCCGAGGGTCCTCCGAGCAGTACTTC. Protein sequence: CASSFGRGSSEQYF.

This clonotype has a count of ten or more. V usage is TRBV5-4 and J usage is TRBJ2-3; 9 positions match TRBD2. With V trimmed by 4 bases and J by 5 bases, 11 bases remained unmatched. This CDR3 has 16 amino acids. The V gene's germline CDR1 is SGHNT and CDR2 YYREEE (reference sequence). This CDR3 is CASSVVGGGAEDTQYF. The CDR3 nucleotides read TGTGCCAGCAGCGTGGTGGGCGGGGGGGCCGAAGATACGCAGTATTTT.

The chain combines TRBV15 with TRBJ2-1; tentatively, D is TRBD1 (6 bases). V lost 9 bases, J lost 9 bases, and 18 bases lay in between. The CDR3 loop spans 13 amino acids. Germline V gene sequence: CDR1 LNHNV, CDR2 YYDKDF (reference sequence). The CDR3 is CATRTGRGGEQFF. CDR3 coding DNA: TGTGCCACTCGGACGGGGAGAGGGGGTGAGCAGTTCTTC.

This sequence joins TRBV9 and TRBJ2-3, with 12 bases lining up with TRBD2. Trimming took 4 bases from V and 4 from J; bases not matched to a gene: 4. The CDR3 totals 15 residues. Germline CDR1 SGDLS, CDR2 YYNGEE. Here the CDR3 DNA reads TGTGCCAGCAGCCCTAGCGGGAGGGCCGCAGATACGCAGTATTTT. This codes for CASSPSGRAADTQYF.

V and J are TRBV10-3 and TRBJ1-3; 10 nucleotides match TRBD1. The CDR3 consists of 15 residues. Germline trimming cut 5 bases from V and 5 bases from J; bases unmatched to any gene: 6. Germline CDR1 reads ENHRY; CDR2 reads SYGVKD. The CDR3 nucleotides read TGTGCCATCAGTCCCCCGGGACAGGGGCGAAACACCATATATTTT. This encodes CAISPPGQGRNTIYF.

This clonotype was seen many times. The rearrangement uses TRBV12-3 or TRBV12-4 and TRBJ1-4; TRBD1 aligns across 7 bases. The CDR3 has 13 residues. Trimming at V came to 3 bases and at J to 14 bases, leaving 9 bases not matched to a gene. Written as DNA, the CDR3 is TGTGCCAGCAGTTTGACAGGGCCCACCGGGCTGTTTTTT. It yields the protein CASSLTGPTGLFF.

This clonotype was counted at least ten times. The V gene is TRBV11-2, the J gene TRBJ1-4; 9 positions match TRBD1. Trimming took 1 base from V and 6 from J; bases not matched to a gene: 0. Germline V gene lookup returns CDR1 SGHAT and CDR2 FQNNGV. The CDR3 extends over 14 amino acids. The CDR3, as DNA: TGTGCCAGCAGCTTAGGGACAGGGGATGAAAAACTGTTTTTT. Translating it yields CASSLGTGDEKLFF.

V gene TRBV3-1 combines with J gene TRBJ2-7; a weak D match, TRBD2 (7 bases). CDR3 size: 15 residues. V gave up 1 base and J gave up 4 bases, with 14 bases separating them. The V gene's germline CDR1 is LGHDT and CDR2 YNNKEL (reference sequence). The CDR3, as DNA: TGTGCCAGCAGCCAAGGGTTCGGGGGGCGGTACGAGCAGTACTTC. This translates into CASSQGFGGRYEQYF.

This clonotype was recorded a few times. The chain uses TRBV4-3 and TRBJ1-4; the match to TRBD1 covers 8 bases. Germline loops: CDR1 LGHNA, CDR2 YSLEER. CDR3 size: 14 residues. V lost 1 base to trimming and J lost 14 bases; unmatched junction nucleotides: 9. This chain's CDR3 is CASSQAGQGSRLFF. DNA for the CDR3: TGCGCCAGCAGCCAAGCAGGACAGGGATCTCGGCTGTTTTTT.

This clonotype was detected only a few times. The chain's CDR3 is CASTPRTGGNTEAFF. The CDR3 nucleotides read TGTGCCAGCACCCCACGGACAGGGGGGAACACTGAAGCTTTCTTT. The V and J genes are TRBV6-1 and TRBJ1-1, with 10 nucleotides matching TRBD1. There are 15 residues in the CDR3. J lost 1 base, V lost 7 bases, and 6 bases had no gene match. Germline V gene lookup returns CDR1 MNHNS and CDR2 SASEGT.

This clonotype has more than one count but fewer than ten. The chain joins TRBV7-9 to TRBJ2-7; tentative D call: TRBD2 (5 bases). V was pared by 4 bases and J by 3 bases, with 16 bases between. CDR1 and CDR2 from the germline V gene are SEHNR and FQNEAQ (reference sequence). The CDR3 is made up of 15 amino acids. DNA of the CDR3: TGTGCCAGCAGCTCCCTCCGGGGAGAGATCTACGAGCAGTACTTC. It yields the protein CASSSLRGEIYEQYF.

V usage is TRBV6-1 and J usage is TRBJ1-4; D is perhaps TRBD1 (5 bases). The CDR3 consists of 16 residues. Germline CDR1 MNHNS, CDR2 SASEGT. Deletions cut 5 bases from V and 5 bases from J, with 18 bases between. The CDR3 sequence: CASSNGGNGNNEKLFF. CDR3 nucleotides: TGTGCCAGCAGTAACGGGGGTAATGGGAACAATGAAAAACTGTTTTTT.

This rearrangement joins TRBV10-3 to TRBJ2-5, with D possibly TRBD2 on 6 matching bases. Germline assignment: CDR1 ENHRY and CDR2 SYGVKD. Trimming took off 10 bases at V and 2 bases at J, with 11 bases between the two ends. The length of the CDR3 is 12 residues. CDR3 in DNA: TGTGCCACCTCGGGGGTACAAGAGACCCAGTACTTC. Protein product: CATSGVQETQYF.

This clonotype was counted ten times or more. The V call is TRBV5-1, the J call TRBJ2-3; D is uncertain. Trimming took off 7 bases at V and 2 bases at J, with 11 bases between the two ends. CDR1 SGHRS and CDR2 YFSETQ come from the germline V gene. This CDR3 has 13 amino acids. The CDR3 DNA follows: TGCGCCAGCGGGAACAGACCCACAGATACGCAGTATTTT. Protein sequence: CASGNRPTDTQYF.

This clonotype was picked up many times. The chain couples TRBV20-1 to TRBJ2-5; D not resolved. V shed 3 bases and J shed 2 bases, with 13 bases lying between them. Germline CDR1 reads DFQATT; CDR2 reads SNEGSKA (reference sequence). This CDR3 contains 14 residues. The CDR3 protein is CSASLPGVQETQYF. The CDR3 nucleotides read TGCAGTGCTAGTCTGCCAGGCGTTCAAGAGACCCAGTACTTC.

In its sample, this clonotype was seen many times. CDR3 in DNA: TGCGCCAGCAGCCAAGTCCCCAACTGGATATACGAGCAGTACTTC. Amino acids: CASSQVPNWIYEQYF. The V gene is TRBV4-3, the J gene TRBJ2-7; no clear D. Per germline, CDR1 LGHNA and CDR2 YSLEER. Trimming shortened V by 1 base and J by 4 bases, and 14 bases separated the two germline ends. The CDR3 spans 15 residues.

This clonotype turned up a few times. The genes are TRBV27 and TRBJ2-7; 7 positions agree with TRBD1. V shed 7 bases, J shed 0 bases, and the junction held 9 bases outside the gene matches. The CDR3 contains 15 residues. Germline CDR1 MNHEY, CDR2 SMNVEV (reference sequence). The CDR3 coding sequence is TGTGCCAGCAACCATCGAGGGGGCAGCTCCTACGAGCAGTACTTC. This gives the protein CASNHRGGSSYEQYF.

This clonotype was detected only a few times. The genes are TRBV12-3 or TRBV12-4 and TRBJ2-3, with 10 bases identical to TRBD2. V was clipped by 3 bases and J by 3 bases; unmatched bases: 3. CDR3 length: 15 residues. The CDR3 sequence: CASSLGTSETDTQYF. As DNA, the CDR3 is TGTGCCAGCAGTTTGGGGACTAGCGAAACAGATACGCAGTATTTT.

The CDR3 DNA is TGTGCCAGCAGTGAGCTAGCGGAGGGCACCGGGGAGCTGTTTTTT. The encoded protein is CASSELAEGTGELFF. The rearrangement uses TRBV6-4 and TRBJ2-2; 7 bases are a match to TRBD2. Germline V gene data show CDR1 as MRHNA and CDR2 as SNTAGT. The CDR3 loop spans 15 amino acids. The ends lost 3 bases at V and 4 bases at J; junction bases unmatched: 5.

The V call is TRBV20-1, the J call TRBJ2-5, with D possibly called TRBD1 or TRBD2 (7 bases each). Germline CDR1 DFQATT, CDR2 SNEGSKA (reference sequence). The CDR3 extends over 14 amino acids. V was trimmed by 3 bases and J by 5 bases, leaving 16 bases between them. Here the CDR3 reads CSASVRGGSETQYF. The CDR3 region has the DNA TGCAGTGCTAGTGTCAGGGGGGGCTCGGAGACCCAGTACTTC.

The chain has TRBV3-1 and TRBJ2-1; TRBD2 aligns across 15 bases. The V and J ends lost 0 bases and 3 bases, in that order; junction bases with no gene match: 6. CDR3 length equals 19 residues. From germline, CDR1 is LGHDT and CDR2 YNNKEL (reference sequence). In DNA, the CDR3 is TGTGCCAGCAGCCAAGATTGGGGACTAGCGGGGGGACGCTACAATGAGCAGTTCTTC. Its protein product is CASSQDWGLAGGRYNEQFF.

CDR3 nucleotides: TGTGCCAGCAGTTACAAGGCAGATACGCAGTATTTT. It yields the protein CASSYKADTQYF. V and J are TRBV6-6 and TRBJ2-3; D is uncertain. V gave up 2 bases and J gave up 4 bases, with 4 bases separating them. The CDR3 runs to 12 residues. CDR1 and CDR2 from the germline V gene are MNHNY and SVGAGI (reference sequence).